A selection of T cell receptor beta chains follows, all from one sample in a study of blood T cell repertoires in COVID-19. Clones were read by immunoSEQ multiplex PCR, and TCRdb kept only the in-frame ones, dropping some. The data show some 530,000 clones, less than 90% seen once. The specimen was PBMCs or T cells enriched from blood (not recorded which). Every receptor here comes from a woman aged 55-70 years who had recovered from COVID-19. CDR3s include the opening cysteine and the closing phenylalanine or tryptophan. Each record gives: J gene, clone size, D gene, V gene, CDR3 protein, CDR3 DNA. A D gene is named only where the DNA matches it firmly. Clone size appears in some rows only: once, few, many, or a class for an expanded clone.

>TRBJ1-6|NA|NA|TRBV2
CASEVSYNSPLHF
TGTGCCAGCGAGGTCTCCTATAATTCACCCCTCCACTTT
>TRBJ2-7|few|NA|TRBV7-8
CASSLGWVGAEQYF
TGTGCCAGCAGCTTAGGATGGGTAGGGGCCGAGCAGTACTTC
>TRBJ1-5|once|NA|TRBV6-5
CASSTPGQPQHF
TGTGCCAGCAGCACCCCCGGTCAGCCCCAGCATTTT
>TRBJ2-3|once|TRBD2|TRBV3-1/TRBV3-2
CASSLRGGRVDTQYF
TGTGCCAGCAGCCTTCGGGGGGGCCGGGTAGATACGCAGTATTTT
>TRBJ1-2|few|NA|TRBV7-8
CASSVLRGPSKSNYGYTF
TGTGCCAGCAGCGTTCTCAGGGGACCCTCAAAGAGTAACTATGGCTACACCTTC
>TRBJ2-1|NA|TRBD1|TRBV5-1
CASSLGQGSYNEQFF
TGCGCCAGCAGCTTGGGACAGGGGTCCTACAATGAGCAGTTCTTC
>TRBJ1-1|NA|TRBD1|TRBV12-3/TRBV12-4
CASSLQGGTEAFF
TGTGCCAGCAGTTTACAGGGGGGCACTGAAGCTTTCTTT
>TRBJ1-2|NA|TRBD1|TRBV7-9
CASSSTPGGTAYGYTF
TGTGCCAGCAGCTCCACCCCTGGAGGGACAGCGTATGGCTACACCTTC
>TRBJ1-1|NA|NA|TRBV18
CASSPSGGEAFF
TGTGCCAGCTCACCTAGCGGGGGTGAAGCTTTCTTT
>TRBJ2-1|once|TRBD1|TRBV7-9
CASTTGRDRRYNEQFF
TGTGCCAGCACCACCGGCCGGGACAGGCGCTACAATGAGCAGTTCTTC
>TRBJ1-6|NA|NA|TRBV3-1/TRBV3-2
CASSQAGDSNSPLHF
TGTGCCAGCAGCCAAGCGGGGGACTCTAATTCACCCCTCCACTTT
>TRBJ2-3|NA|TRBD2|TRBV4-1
CASSLLAASTDTQYF
TGCGCCAGCAGCCTGCTAGCGGCTAGCACAGATACGCAGTATTTT
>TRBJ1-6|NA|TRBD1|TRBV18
CASSVGQGNSPLHF
TGTGCCAGCTCAGTGGGACAGGGGAATTCACCCCTCCACTTT
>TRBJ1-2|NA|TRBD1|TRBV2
CASSLQGAGGSTF
TGTGCCAGCAGCCTACAGGGGGCCGGGGGGAGTACCTTC
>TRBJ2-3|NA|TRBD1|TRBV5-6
CASSTDRELDTQYF
TGTGCCAGCAGCACGGACAGGGAATTGGATACGCAGTATTTT
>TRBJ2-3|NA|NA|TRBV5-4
CASSLITQGTDTQYF
TGTGCCAGCAGCCTTATCACTCAGGGCACAGATACGCAGTATTTT
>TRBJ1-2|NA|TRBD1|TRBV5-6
CASSLVGQGALGYTF
TGTGCCAGCAGCTTGGTTGGACAGGGGGCGCTTGGCTACACCTTC
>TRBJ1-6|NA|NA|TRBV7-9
CAAAGRPDSPLHF
TGTGCAGCGGCAGGCAGGCCAGATTCACCCCTCCACTTT
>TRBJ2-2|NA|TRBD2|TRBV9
CASSPSGGFNTGELFF
TGTGCCAGCAGCCCGAGCGGGGGGTTTAACACCGGGGAGCTGTTTTTT
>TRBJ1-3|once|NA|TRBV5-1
CASSLGQTASGNTIYF
TGCGCCAGCAGCCTCGGACAGACAGCCTCTGGAAACACCATATATTTT
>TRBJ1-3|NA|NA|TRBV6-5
CASSYSTGGNTIYF
TGTGCCAGCAGTTACTCGACGGGAGGAAACACCATATATTTT
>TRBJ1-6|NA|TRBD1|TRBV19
CASSRGTANNSPLHF
TGTGCCAGTAGTAGGGGGACAGCAAATAATTCACCCCTCCACTTT
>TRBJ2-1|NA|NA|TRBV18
CASSPPAAGGNEQFF
TGTGCCAGCTCACCCCCCGCGGCCGGCGGTAATGAGCAGTTCTTC
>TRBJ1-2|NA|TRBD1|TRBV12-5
CASGPDRGRGYTF
TGTGCTAGTGGTCCCGACAGGGGCCGTGGCTACACCTTC
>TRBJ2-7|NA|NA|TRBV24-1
CATSAIGPGGPTYEQYF
TGTGCCACCAGCGCTATAGGCCCGGGGGGCCCTACCTACGAGCAGTACTTC
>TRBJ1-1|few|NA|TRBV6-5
CASSGMMGITEAFF
TGTGCCAGCAGCGGGATGATGGGTATCACTGAAGCTTTCTTT
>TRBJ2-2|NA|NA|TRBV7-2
CASSPGLLNTGELFF
TGTGCCAGCAGCCCGGGACTTCTGAACACCGGGGAGCTGTTTTTT
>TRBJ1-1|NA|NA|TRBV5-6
CASSRPIGEPMNTEAFF
TGTGCCAGCAGCCGTCCAATCGGGGAACCCATGAACACTGAAGCTTTCTTT
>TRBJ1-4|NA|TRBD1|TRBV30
CAWSRWWGSLSGGNEKLFF
TGTGCCTGGAGCCGTTGGTGGGGGAGCCTGTCAGGGGGTAATGAAAAACTGTTTTTT
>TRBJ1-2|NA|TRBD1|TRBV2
CASSESLGTGDGYTF
TGTGCCAGCAGTGAATCATTAGGGACAGGGGATGGCTACACCTTC
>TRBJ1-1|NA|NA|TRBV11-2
CASSSQGDTEAFF
TGTGCCAGCAGCTCACAGGGTGACACTGAAGCTTTCTTT
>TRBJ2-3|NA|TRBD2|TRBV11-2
CASSLRTSGGLRTDTQYF
TGTGCCAGCAGCTTACGGACTAGCGGGGGACTCCGCACAGATACGCAGTATTTT
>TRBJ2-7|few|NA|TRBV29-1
CSVAGGRDRSSYEQYF
TGCAGCGTTGCGGGTGGGAGAGACAGGAGCTCCTACGAGCAGTACTTC
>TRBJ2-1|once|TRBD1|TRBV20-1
CSASGTDNEQFF
TGCAGTGCTAGTGGGACAGACAATGAGCAGTTCTTC
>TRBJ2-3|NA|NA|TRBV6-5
CASNLGADTQYF
TGTGCCAGCAACCTAGGAGCAGATACGCAGTATTTT
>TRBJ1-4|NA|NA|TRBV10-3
CAISEGGRTNEKLFF
TGTGCCATCAGTGAGGGAGGGAGGACTAATGAAAAACTGTTTTTT
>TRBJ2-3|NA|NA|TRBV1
CTSTQGGGGRTDTQYF
TGCACCAGCACCCAAGGGGGGGGCGGTCGCACAGATACGCAGTATTTT
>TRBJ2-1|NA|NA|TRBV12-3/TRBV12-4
CASSSLGDNEQFF
TGTGCCAGCAGCTCGCTAGGCGACAATGAGCAGTTCTTC
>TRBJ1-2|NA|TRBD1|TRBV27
CATYRQGAEGYTF
TGTGCCACCTATCGACAGGGGGCGGAAGGCTACACCTTC
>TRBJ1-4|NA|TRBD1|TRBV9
CASSVNWDSNEKLFF
TGTGCCAGCAGCGTAAATTGGGACAGTAATGAAAAACTGTTTTTT
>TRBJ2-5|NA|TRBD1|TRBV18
CASSSRQGAQETQYF
TGTGCCAGCTCATCCAGACAGGGGGCGCAGGAGACCCAGTACTTC
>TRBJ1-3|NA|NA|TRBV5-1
CASSSVGGQGGTIYF
TGCGCCAGCAGCTCGGTCGGGGGGCAAGGTGGCACCATATATTTT
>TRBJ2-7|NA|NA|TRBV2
CASSDIGAGSYEQYF
TGTGCCAGCAGTGATATAGGGGCCGGATCCTACGAGCAGTACTTC
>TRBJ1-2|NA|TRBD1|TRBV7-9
CASSLAYRGPGYTF
TGTGCCAGCAGCTTAGCTTACAGGGGGCCTGGCTACACCTTC
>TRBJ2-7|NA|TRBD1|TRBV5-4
CATNPGTGFYEQYF
TGTGCCACCAATCCCGGGACAGGGTTTTACGAGCAGTACTTC
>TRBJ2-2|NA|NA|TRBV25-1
CASSLQGPGTGELFF
TGTGCCAGCAGCTTACAGGGTCCGGGCACCGGGGAGCTGTTTTTT
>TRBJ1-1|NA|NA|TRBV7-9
CASSLDLRVLNTEAFF
TGTGCCAGCAGCTTAGACCTCAGGGTACTGAACACTGAAGCTTTCTTT
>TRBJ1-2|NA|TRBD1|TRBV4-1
CASSLPGGQGFGYTF
TGCGCCAGCAGCCTTCCTGGGGGACAGGGTTTCGGCTACACCTTC
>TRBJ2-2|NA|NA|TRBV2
CASSANSLTGELFF
TGTGCCAGCAGTGCCAACAGCCTAACCGGGGAGCTGTTTTTT
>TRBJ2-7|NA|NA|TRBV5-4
CASSYLGSSYEQYF
TGTGCCAGCAGCTACCTGGGGAGCTCCTACGAGCAGTACTTC
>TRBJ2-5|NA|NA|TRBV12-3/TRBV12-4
CASSYLQETQYF
TGTGCCAGCTCTTACCTGCAGGAGACCCAGTACTTC
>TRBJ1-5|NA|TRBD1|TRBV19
CASSSSHRGRDNQPQHF
TGTGCCAGTAGTTCTTCTCACAGGGGGCGGGACAATCAGCCCCAGCATTTT